The TCR beta chain under discussion was sequenced for a study of CD8+ T cells in alopecia areata. Isolated RNA was reverse transcribed into cDNA used as the sequencing template. Libraries were prepared by immunoSEQ multiplex PCR; TCRdb keeps only in-frame clonotypes and omits some of them. This sample has 130,000 or so clones, with about 46% found just once. Germline V gives CDR1 SGHTA, CDR2 FQGNSA. The CDR3 consists of 15 residues. V and J are TRBV7-2 and TRBJ2-5; 9 bases match TRBD2. TRBJ2-7 matches the DNA end more closely, so the J call is doubtful. The sequencing input was NKG2D-low CD8+ T cells sorted from blood. The sequence was collected from a human donor with alopecia areata. The CDR3 DNA reads as TGTGCCAGCAGCCAGAGGGCGGGAGGGCTCAACGAGCAGTACTTC. Translating it yields CASSQRAGGLNEQYF.